These 9 T cell receptor beta chains share one sample of origin, sequenced in a study of cytomegalovirus exposure and HLA in healthy donors. The primer mix had 60 Vbeta and 13 Jbeta primers. The method was immunoSEQ multiplex PCR; TCRdb's version includes in-frame clones alone and lacks a portion of them. The sample records over 100,000 clones, approximately 80% being singletons. Sequences were obtained from PBMCs. These receptors were obtained from a middle-aged woman in good health and CMV-seropositive.

This rearrangement joins TRBV7-9 to TRBJ1-1; 8 bases are a match to TRBD1. Germline values: CDR1 SEHNR, CDR2 FQNEAQ (reference sequence). V shed 4 bases, J shed 4 bases, and the junction held 5 bases outside the gene matches. This CDR3 comprises 14 residues. As DNA, the CDR3 is TGTGCCAGCAGCTCGCGACAGGGGACCACTGAAGCTTTCTTT. It translates to CASSSRQGTTEAFF.

This chain links TRBV10-3 with TRBJ1-6; 7 bases match TRBD1. This CDR3 region has 15 residues. The junction had 6 bases not matched to a gene; V was cut back by 4 bases and J by 6 bases. Germline assignment: CDR1 ENHRY and CDR2 SYGVKD. The CDR3 coding sequence is TGTGCCATCAGTGTCCGGGACAGTGCTAATTCACCCCTCCACTTT. Translating it yields CAISVRDSANSPLHF.

CDR3 residues: CASNSGASSLSYNEQFF. The DNA for the CDR3 is TGTGCCAGTAATAGCGGGGCTTCCTCTCTCTCCTACAATGAGCAGTTCTTC. The V call is TRBV19, the J call TRBJ2-1; 8 bases line up with TRBD2. Germline CDR1 is LNHDA and CDR2 is SQIVND (reference sequence). Trimming took 7 bases from V and 0 from J; bases not matched to a gene: 11. The length of the CDR3 is 17 residues.

The chain has TRBV2 and TRBJ2-3; TRBD2 aligns across 7 bases. The V gene end was trimmed by 3 bases and the J gene end by 0 bases; junction bases not matched to a gene: 3. The germline V gene encodes CDR1 SNHLY and CDR2 FYNNEI. The CDR3 covers 15 residues. This CDR3 reads CASSEGGGSTDTQYF. In DNA form, the CDR3 reads TGTGCCAGCAGTGAGGGCGGGGGTAGCACAGATACGCAGTATTTT.

The J gene is TRBJ1-2, the V gene TRBV7-9; D ambiguous. The CDR3 has 14 residues. Germline-derived CDR1 and CDR2 are SEHNR and FQNEAQ (reference sequence). Trimming stripped 6 bases from V and 3 bases from J, with 14 bases between. The DNA for the CDR3 is TGTGCCAGCAGACCTTCCGGAGCTCACTATGGCTACACCTTC. Protein sequence: CASRPSGAHYGYTF.

The V call is TRBV19, the J call TRBJ1-5; D not resolved. The germline V gene has CDR1 LNHDA and CDR2 SQIVND (reference sequence). The CDR3 has 13 amino acids. V gave up 4 bases and J gave up 7 bases, with 11 bases separating them. CDR3 protein: CASSNDGRQPQHF. CDR3 nucleotides: TGTGCCAGTAGTAATGACGGGAGGCAGCCCCAGCATTTT.

This chain joins TRBV11-2 and TRBJ2-7; D perhaps matches TRBD1 (6 bases). This CDR3 has 14 amino acids. V lost 7 bases, J lost 4 bases, and 17 bases lay in between. CDR1 is SGHAT and CDR2 is FQNNGV in the germline V gene. The CDR3 protein is CASTLSGTSYEQYF. The DNA of the CDR3 is TGTGCCAGCACTCTTTCCGGGACATCTTACGAGCAGTACTTC.

This chain uses TRBV5-5 with TRBJ1-5, with unresolved D. The germline V and J ends were trimmed by 2 bases and 5 bases, with 8 bases remaining between them. Germline CDR1 SGHKS, CDR2 YYEKEE (reference sequence). The CDR3 is 13 residues long. CDR3 in DNA: TGTGCCAGCAGCTTTAGTTACTATCAGCCCCAGCATTTT. It codes for CASSFSYYQPQHF.

This rearrangement joins TRBV15 to TRBJ2-4; D remains ambiguous. CDR1 and CDR2 (germline): LNHNV, YYDKDF (reference sequence). V lost 0 bases and J 0 bases, leaving 6 bases between the germline ends. This CDR3 has 15 amino acids. CDR3: CATSREQLAKNIQYF. As DNA, the CDR3 is TGTGCCACCAGCAGAGAGCAGTTAGCCAAAAACATTCAGTACTTC.